The 23 T cell receptor beta chains reported below all come from one sample, sequenced in a study of shared clonotypes between healthy human individuals. Generated by immunoSEQ multiplex PCR, the TCRdb table keeps only in-frame clones and is missing some. The sample has 2,500,000 or so clones, 85% to 95% seen once. Sequencing was carried out using naive CD4+ T cells sorted from blood. The subset: CD45RA+ positively selected. These receptors were obtained from a man aged 18-30 years in good health.

The rearrangement joins TRBV25-1 to TRBJ1-5; 8 bases match TRBD1. This CDR3 has 15 residues. The germline CDR1 and CDR2 sequences are MGHDK and SYGVNS. V was clipped by 5 bases and J by 3 bases; unmatched bases: 6. The CDR3 sequence: CASSQGTGLNQPQHF. CDR3 DNA sequence: TGTGCCAGCAGTCAGGGGACAGGACTCAATCAGCCCCAGCATTTT.

This sequence joins TRBV29-1 and TRBJ2-1; no reliable D call. Germline lookup yields CDR1 SQVTM and CDR2 ANQGSEA. This CDR3 comprises 11 residues. With 8 bases removed from V and 9 bases from J, the gap between germline ends came to 14 bases. CDR3 bases: TGCAGCCAATCCTCGGCAGGTGAGCAGTTCTTC. Translation gives CSQSSAGEQFF.

As DNA, the CDR3 is TGTGCCAGCAGTTACTCGGGACAGGGGGTGAATCAGCCCCAGCATTTT. This codes for CASSYSGQGVNQPQHF. The chain links TRBV6-6 to TRBJ1-5; 11 positions match TRBD1. CDR3 length: 16 residues. Germline trimming cut 0 bases from V and 4 bases from J; bases unmatched to any gene: 2. From germline, CDR1 is MNHNY and CDR2 SVGAGI (reference sequence).

The table lists this clone with a count of one. The chain has TRBV30 and TRBJ1-5, with 7 nucleotides matching TRBD1. CDR1 is GTSNPN and CDR2 is SVGIG in the germline V gene (reference sequence). There are 13 residues in the CDR3. With 8 bases clipped from V and 6 bases from J, the junction kept 10 bases outside the gene matches. The CDR3 DNA follows: TGTGCCGCAAAAAAGGGGGCAGGTCAGCCCCAGCATTTT. Its translation is CAAKKGAGQPQHF.

Remarks on this clone: The same CDR3 arises from other DNA sequences in this sample as well. V gene TRBV19 combines with J gene TRBJ2-1, with 10 bases identical to TRBD2. Germline V CDR1 and CDR2: LNHDA, SQIVND (reference sequence). The CDR3 is 15 residues long. Trimming at V came to 1 base and at J to 6 bases, leaving 3 bases not matched to a gene. The DNA of the CDR3 is TGTGCCAGTAGTATAGTCGCTAGCGGGAGCAATGAGCAGTTCTTC. Translating it yields CASSIVASGSNEQFF.

The chain carries TRBV18 and TRBJ2-3; D gene unclear. Germline assignment: CDR1 KGHSH and CDR2 LQKENI. The CDR3 has 13 amino acids. V lost 0 bases and J lost 7, with 8 bases in between. DNA of the CDR3: TGTGCCAGCTCACCACCGGGTGTCCATACGCAGTATTTT. This codes for CASSPPGVHTQYF.

V usage is TRBV19 and J usage is TRBJ1-2; 7 bases agree with TRBD1. This CDR3 has 17 amino acids. J gave up 0 bases and V 3 bases, and 10 bases lay outside the gene matches. Germline assignment: CDR1 LNHDA and CDR2 SQIVND (reference sequence). The CDR3 region has the DNA TGTGCCAGTAGTATCGAACAGGGGAGGTTGACTAACTATGGCTACACCTTC. Translation: CASSIEQGRLTNYGYTF.

The V gene is TRBV27, the J gene TRBJ1-6; D uncertain. V was pared by 3 bases and J by 4 bases, with 7 bases between. The CDR3 is 14 residues long. Germline V gene data show CDR1 as MNHEY and CDR2 as SMNVEV (reference sequence). The CDR3 protein is CASSFSNYNSPLHF. The CDR3 region has the DNA TGTGCCAGCAGTTTCAGCAATTATAATTCACCCCTCCACTTT.

J is TRBJ1-5 and V is TRBV19, with 8 bases aligning to TRBD1. CDR1 is LNHDA and CDR2 is SQIVND in the germline V gene (reference sequence). The CDR3 is made up of 16 amino acids. V shed 2 bases and J 1 base; nucleotides not matched to a gene: 4. The CDR3 sequence is CASSIITGGSNQPQHF. CDR3 DNA sequence: TGTGCCAGTAGTATAATAACAGGGGGGAGCAATCAGCCCCAGCATTTT.

The V call is TRBV4-3, the J call TRBJ2-3; D might be TRBD2 (5 bases). Trimming cost V 1 base and J 14 bases, with 7 bases left between them. Germline loops: CDR1 LGHNA, CDR2 YSLEER. The CDR3 is 10 residues long. The CDR3 DNA reads as TGCGCCAGCAGCCAAGGACGGGGGTATTTT. It codes for CASSQGRGYF.

As to this clone: Other nucleotide sequences from this sample produce the same CDR3. The chain is built from TRBV2 and TRBJ2-5, with D uncertain. In germline, CDR1 is SNHLY, CDR2 FYNNEI. Trimming pared 6 bases from V and 1 base from J, leaving 3 bases between. The CDR3 sequence is 11 residues long. The CDR3 loop is CASRRQETQYF. In nucleotides, the CDR3 is TGTGCCAGCAGACGCCAAGAGACCCAGTACTTC.

The CDR3 is CAIGPSGGGKQYF. The CDR3 DNA is TGTGCCATCGGACCCTCAGGGGGCGGTAAGCAGTACTTC. The genes are TRBV10-3 and TRBJ2-7; 8 bases agree with TRBD1. The CDR3 is made up of 13 amino acids. The ends lost 8 bases at V and 8 bases at J; junction bases unmatched: 11. Germline V gene data show CDR1 as ENHRY and CDR2 as SYGVKD.

The chain links TRBV27 to TRBJ1-2, with 9 positions matching TRBD1. This CDR3 is 13 amino acids long. V lost 5 bases, J lost 6 bases, and 4 bases stayed unmatched. Per the germline V gene, CDR1 is MNHEY and CDR2 is SMNVEV (reference sequence). The CDR3 here is CASSPRQGDGYTF. CDR3 coding DNA: TGTGCCAGCAGTCCCCGACAGGGGGATGGCTACACCTTC.

The chain links TRBV9 to TRBJ2-1, with 10 bases that match TRBD2. The J segment lost 3 bases and the V segment lost 4 bases, leaving 7 bases of the junction unmatched. The CDR3 extends over 16 amino acids. CDR1 is SGDLS and CDR2 is YYNGEE in the germline V gene. The DNA for the CDR3 is TGTGCCAGCAGCATCACTAGCGGGATCGACTACAATGAGCAGTTCTTC. Its translation is CASSITSGIDYNEQFF. The full variable domain, completed using reference TRBV9 and TRBJ2-1, is DSGVTQTPKHLITATGQRVTLRCSPRSGDLSVYWYQQSLDQGLQFLIQYYNGEERAKGNILERFSAQQFPDLHSELNLSSLELGDSALYFCASSITSGIDYNEQFFGPGTRLTVL.

V gene TRBV18 combines with J gene TRBJ2-2, with D possibly TRBD2 on 5 matching bases. Germline V gene lookup returns CDR1 KGHSH and CDR2 LQKENI. The CDR3 loop spans 15 amino acids. Trimming took off 4 bases at V and 5 bases at J, with 14 bases between the two ends. CDR3 nucleotide sequence: TGTGCCAGCTCACAATCGGGAATTGGTACCGGGGAGCTGTTTTTT. Translating gives CASSQSGIGTGELFF.

The genes are TRBV6-5 and TRBJ2-7; 7 bases align to TRBD1. CDR3 length: 14 residues. CDR1 is MNHEY and CDR2 is SVGAGI in the germline V gene. J was trimmed by 1 base and V by 6 bases; bases with no gene match: 6. The CDR3 DNA follows: TGTGCCAGCAGAGAACAGGGGATTTCCTACGAGCAGTACTTC. This translates into CASREQGISYEQYF.

CDR3 coding DNA: TGTGCCAGCAGCTTGATTACTGTGTGGGGGAAGGACTATGGCTACACCTTC. It yields the protein CASSLITVWGKDYGYTF. V gene TRBV5-8 combines with J gene TRBJ1-2; D is possibly TRBD1 (5 bases). From germline, CDR1 is SGHTS and CDR2 YDEGEE. This CDR3 is built from 17 residues. The V end lost 1 base, the J end lost 3 bases, and 19 bases lay between the germline ends.

With respect to this clone: The same CDR3 also results from other DNA sequences found in this sample. V and J are TRBV5-4 and TRBJ2-7; D is unclear. V was shortened by 0 bases and J by 3 bases, with 7 bases between the two germline ends. This CDR3 is 13 amino acids long. Germline V CDR1 and CDR2: SGHNT, YYREEE (reference sequence). The CDR3 coding sequence is TGTGCCAGCAGCTTGGTGGGCCACTACGAGCAGTACTTC. Its protein product is CASSLVGHYEQYF.

The V call is TRBV5-6, the J call TRBJ1-3; the match to TRBD1 covers 8 bases. This CDR3 comprises 15 residues. The germline V gene has CDR1 SGHDT and CDR2 YYEEEE. V was clipped by 4 bases and J by 4 bases; unmatched bases: 7. The CDR3 DNA sequence: TGTGCCAGCAGCGGCGGACAGGGCGCAGGAAACACCATATATTTT. It is translated as CASSGGQGAGNTIYF.

The genes are TRBV11-2 and TRBJ1-1; no clear D gene. The CDR3 sequence is 14 residues long. Between the trimmed V and J ends, which lost 4 bases and 0 bases, there was a span of 9 bases. The germline CDR1 and CDR2 sequences are SGHAT and FQNNGV. For the CDR3, the DNA is TGTGCCAGCAGCTGGGCTTCAATGAACACTGAAGCTTTCTTT. Protein product: CASSWASMNTEAFF.

The chain employs TRBV5-8 and TRBJ1-1, with 7 bases identical to TRBD1. Trimming cost V 5 bases and J 5 bases; bases outside gene matches: 6. Germline V gives CDR1 SGHTS, CDR2 YDEGEE. CDR3 length: 13 amino acids. CDR3 sequence reads: CASRRQGGTEAFF. In nucleotides, the CDR3 is TGTGCCAGCAGGCGACAGGGAGGAACTGAAGCTTTCTTT.

V is TRBV11-2 and J is TRBJ1-6, with 7 nucleotides matching TRBD1. From germline, CDR1 is SGHAT and CDR2 FQNNGV. CDR3 size: 15 residues. V was pared by 7 bases and J by 10 bases, with 13 bases of the junction left unmatched. The CDR3 DNA is TGTGCCAGCACCCAACTGGGGGACAGCTACTCACCCCTCCACTTT. Protein: CASTQLGDSYSPLHF.

The rearrangement uses TRBV7-2 and TRBJ2-1, with 9 bases that match TRBD2. The CDR3 has 13 amino acids. Germline CDR1 SGHTA, CDR2 FQGNSA. After removal of 8 bases from V and 6 bases from J, the junction contained 5 bases not matched to a gene. CDR3 amino acids: CASQVAGVNEQFF. The CDR3 DNA is TGTGCCAGCCAAGTAGCGGGAGTCAATGAGCAGTTCTTC.